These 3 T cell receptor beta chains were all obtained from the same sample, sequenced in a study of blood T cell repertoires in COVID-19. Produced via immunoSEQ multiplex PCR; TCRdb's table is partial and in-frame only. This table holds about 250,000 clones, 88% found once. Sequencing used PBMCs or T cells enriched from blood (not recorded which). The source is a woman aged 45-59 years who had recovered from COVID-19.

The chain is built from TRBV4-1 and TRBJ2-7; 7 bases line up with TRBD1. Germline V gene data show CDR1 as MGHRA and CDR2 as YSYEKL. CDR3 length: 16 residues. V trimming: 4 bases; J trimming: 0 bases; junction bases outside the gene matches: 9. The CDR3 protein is CASSPLDRIRSYEQYF. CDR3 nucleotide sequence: TGCGCCAGCAGCCCCCTGGACAGGATCCGCTCCTACGAGCAGTACTTC.

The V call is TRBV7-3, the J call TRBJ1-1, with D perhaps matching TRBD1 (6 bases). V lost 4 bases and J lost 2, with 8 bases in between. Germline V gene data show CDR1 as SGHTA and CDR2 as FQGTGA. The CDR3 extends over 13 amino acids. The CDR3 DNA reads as TGTGCCAGCAGCTGGACAGACAACACTGAAGCTTTCTTT. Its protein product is CASSWTDNTEAFF.

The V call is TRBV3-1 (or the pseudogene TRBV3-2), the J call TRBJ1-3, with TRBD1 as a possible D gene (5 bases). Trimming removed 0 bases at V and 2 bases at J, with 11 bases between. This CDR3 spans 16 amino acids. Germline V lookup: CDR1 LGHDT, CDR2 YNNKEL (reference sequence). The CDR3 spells CASSQDRSGPGNTIYF. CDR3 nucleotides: TGTGCCAGCAGCCAAGACCGATCAGGGCCTGGAAACACCATATATTTT.